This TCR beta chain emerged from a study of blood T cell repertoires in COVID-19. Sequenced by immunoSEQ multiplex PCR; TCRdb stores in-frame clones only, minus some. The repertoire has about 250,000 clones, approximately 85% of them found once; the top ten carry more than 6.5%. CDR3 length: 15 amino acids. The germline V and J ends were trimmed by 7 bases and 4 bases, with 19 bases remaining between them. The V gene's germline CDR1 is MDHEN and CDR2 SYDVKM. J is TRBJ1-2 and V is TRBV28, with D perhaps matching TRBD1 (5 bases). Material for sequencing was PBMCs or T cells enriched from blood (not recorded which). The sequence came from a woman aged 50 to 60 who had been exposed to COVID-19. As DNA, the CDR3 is TGTGCCAGCACCCTTCTGGGGCAGGGCCCCTATGGCTACACCTTC. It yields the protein CASTLLGQGPYGYTF.